The entry below describes one T cell receptor (beta chain). This record belongs to a study of patients and donors after allogeneic stem cell transplantation. CDR3 length equals 14 residues. Deletions cut 5 bases from V and 9 bases from J, with 17 bases between. Germline values: CDR1 LNHNV, CDR2 YYDKDF (reference sequence). A single record per CDR3 protein comes from TCRdb applying MiXCR to the RT-PCR reads. The data hold about 960,000 distinct CDR3 sequences, with approximately 18% observed a single time. The chain employs TRBV15 and TRBJ2-1; either TRBD1 or TRBD2 may supply D (6 bases each). The sample was blood, either unsorted or a sorted T cell fraction (not recorded which). The sequence was collected from a human donor who was either an allogeneic HSCT recipient or a stem cell or donor lymphocyte infusion donor (not recorded which). It is not recorded whose cells these are; they may come from a transplant donor. The CDR3 coding sequence is TGTGCCACCAGCGCTCGGGGGCCTCTGGGTGAGCAGTTCTTC. Its translation: CATSARGPLGEQFF.